This is a list of T cell receptor beta chains from one sample in a study of Ad26.COV2.S vaccination and SARS-CoV-2 variants. Method: immunoSEQ multiplex PCR; TCRdb's copy keeps in-frame clones and lacks some. The data contain 300,000 to 400,000 clones, approximately 81% of them singletons. Sample: peripheral blood, taken in a trial of Ad26.COV2.S vaccine versus placebo. The source is a person between 18 and 60 years old who received the Ad26.COV2.S COVID-19 vaccine or a placebo. Each CDR3 is given with its conserved first and last residue. A D gene is named only where the DNA matches it firmly. The listing skips clone size in some rows; elsewhere it reads once, few, many or a size class.

TRBJ2-5 few TRBD1 TRBV24-1 CATSDPEYTGVETQYF TGTGCCACCAGTGATCCCGAATATACAGGGGTAGAGACCCAGTACTTC
TRBJ2-7 NA NA TRBV29-1 CSVEVARVHEQYF TGCAGCGTTGAAGTGGCCAGGGTGCACGAGCAGTACTTC
TRBJ2-5 NA TRBD2 TRBV11-2 CASSYTSDQETQYF TGTGCCAGCAGCTATACTAGCGACCAAGAGACCCAGTACTTC
TRBJ1-2 NA NA TRBV27 CARSILNEDSGGYTF TGTGCCAGGAGTATACTCAACGAGGACAGCGGTGGCTACACCTTC
TRBJ2-7 NA NA TRBV28 CASSLRASSYEQYF TGTGCCAGCAGTTTGCGGGCCAGCTCCTACGAGCAGTACTTC
TRBJ1-4 once NA TRBV7-2 CASSSEAGGKLFF TGTGCCAGCAGCTCTGAGGCGGGGGGGAAACTGTTTTTT
TRBJ2-7 NA NA TRBV12-3/TRBV12-4 CATRGGYEQYF TGTGCCACCCGGGGAGGCTACGAGCAGTACTTC
TRBJ1-1 NA NA TRBV18 CASSRDRTEAFF TGTGCCAGCTCACGCGACCGCACTGAAGCTTTCTTT
TRBJ2-2 NA NA TRBV5-1 CASSLRVPNTGELFF TGCGCCAGCAGCTTGAGGGTCCCGAACACCGGGGAGCTGTTTTTT
TRBJ1-4 NA NA TRBV25-1 CASSERVYRIGREKLFF TGTGCCAGCAGTGAAAGAGTTTACCGAATAGGGCGTGAAAAACTGTTTTTT
TRBJ1-1 once NA TRBV5-8 CASSLAGSTGSNTEAFF TGTGCCAGCAGCCTGGCGGGTAGTACAGGGTCGAACACTGAAGCTTTCTTT
TRBJ2-7 NA TRBD1 TRBV27 CASSRQGAGYEQYF TGTGCCAGCAGTCGACAGGGGGCCGGGTACGAGCAGTACTTC
TRBJ2-5 NA NA TRBV7-9 CASSLANAVGVGETQYF TGTGCCAGCAGCTTAGCCAACGCGGTGGGGGTGGGAGAGACCCAGTACTTC
TRBJ2-1 NA TRBD2 TRBV2 CASSDVAGTDSYNEQFF TGTGCCAGCAGTGATGTAGCGGGAACTGACTCCTACAATGAGCAGTTCTTC
TRBJ2-7 NA TRBD2 TRBV10-1 CASSEGTSGGEQYF TGCGCCAGCAGTGAGGGCACTAGCGGAGGCGAGCAGTACTTC
TRBJ2-5 NA NA TRBV3-1/TRBV3-2 CASSQEGLGERPPETQYF TGTGCCAGCAGCCAAGAAGGCCTTGGGGAGCGTCCCCCAGAGACCCAGTACTTC
TRBJ2-2 NA NA TRBV6-5 CASSYLGGRGELFF TGTGCCAGCAGTTACTTAGGGGGTCGGGGGGAGCTGTTTTTT
TRBJ1-5 NA NA TRBV5-6 CASSSGGLDQPQHF TGTGCCAGCAGTTCGGGGGGCTTGGATCAGCCCCAGCATTTT
TRBJ2-5 NA TRBD1 TRBV7-2 CASSLAGQVIQETQYF TGTGCCAGCAGCTTAGCGGGACAGGTGATCCAAGAGACCCAGTACTTC
TRBJ1-1 NA NA TRBV7-2 CASSTPRGKLSTEAFF TGTGCCAGCAGCACCCCCCGGGGCAAGTTAAGCACTGAAGCTTTCTTT
TRBJ2-7 NA NA TRBV19 CASSKLRDGFYEQYF TGTGCCAGTAGTAAACTCCGGGACGGGTTCTACGAGCAGTACTTC
TRBJ2-6 NA NA TRBV5-5 CASSLAGQNSGANVLTF TGTGCCAGCAGCTTGGCTGGACAAAATTCTGGGGCCAACGTCCTGACTTTC